This is a list of T cell receptor beta chains from one sample in a study of OX40 agonist ivuxolimab in advanced cancers. Clones were sequenced by immunoSEQ multiplex PCR, and TCRdb holds only the in-frame ones, with some missing. This sample has about 84,000 clones, with about nine tenths found just once. Material: CD4+ or CD8+ T cells sorted from blood, obtained in a trial of the OX40 agonist ivuxolimab. The receptor set was obtained from an adult with an advanced solid tumor such as melanoma, head and neck, liver or kidney cancer. CDR3s include the opening cysteine and the closing phenylalanine or tryptophan. Fields, in order: J gene, CDR3 length, D gene, clone size, V gene, CDR3 protein, CDR3 DNA. The D gene is left open where the match is weak. Only some rows state a clone size, as once, few, many or a class for expanded clones.

TRBJ2-3,13,TRBD1,NA,TRBV30,CAWTPQGAHGQYF,TGTGCCTGGACCCCCCAGGGGGCGCATGGGCAGTATTTT
TRBJ2-3,14,TRBD1,few,TRBV29-1,CSAPKGGPTDTQYF,TGCAGCGCACCTAAAGGGGGCCCCACAGATACGCAGTATTTT
TRBJ1-1,16,NA,NA,TRBV10-1,CASSNFRDPAGTEAFF,TGCGCCAGCAGTAACTTCCGGGACCCCGCCGGAACTGAAGCTTTCTTT
TRBJ2-5,17,NA,NA,TRBV21-1,CASSKVSGAGRRETQYF,TGTGCCAGCAGCAAAGTCTCTGGGGCCGGTCGGAGGGAGACCCAGTACTTC
TRBJ1-3,15,TRBD1,NA,TRBV5-4,CASSSRGPLGNTIYF,TGTGCCAGCAGCTCCAGGGGGCCGTTAGGAAACACCATATATTTT
TRBJ1-2,14,NA,NA,TRBV10-3,CAISDQGWAEGYTF,TGTGCCATCAGTGATCAGGGATGGGCGGAGGGCTACACCTTC
TRBJ2-4,18,TRBD1,NA,TRBV4-1,CASSPETGMVAAKNIQYF,TGCGCCAGCAGCCCTGAGACAGGGATGGTAGCGGCCAAAAACATTCAGTACTTC
TRBJ1-5,13,NA,NA,TRBV11-2,CASSLAPNQPQHF,TGTGCCAGCAGCTTAGCCCCGAATCAGCCCCAGCATTTT
TRBJ2-3,15,NA,NA,TRBV2,CASSEVGPSAYTQYF,TGTGCCAGCAGTGAAGTCGGCCCAAGCGCCTATACGCAGTATTTT
TRBJ2-1,16,NA,NA,TRBV9,CASSLIGTSSYNEQFF,TGTGCCAGCAGCCTTATAGGGACGAGCTCCTACAATGAGCAGTTCTTC
TRBJ2-1,12,NA,NA,TRBV7-2,CASSNNMVEQFF,TGTGCCAGCAGCAACAACATGGTTGAGCAGTTCTTC
TRBJ1-3,15,NA,NA,TRBV6-1,CASSEGGPSGNTIYF,TGTGCCAGCAGTGAGGGGGGCCCCTCTGGAAACACCATATATTTT
TRBJ2-7,14,NA,NA,TRBV5-4,CASSFSGSSYEQYF,TGTGCCAGCAGCTTTTCCGGGAGCTCCTACGAGCAGTACTTC
TRBJ2-5,14,NA,NA,TRBV7-9,CASSFDSYQETQYF,TGTGCCAGCAGCTTCGACAGTTACCAAGAGACCCAGTACTTC
TRBJ2-5,16,TRBD1,NA,TRBV2,CASRPRGTGGKETQYF,TGTGCCAGCAGGCCCAGGGGGACAGGGGGCAAAGAGACCCAGTACTTC
TRBJ2-3,15,TRBD1,NA,TRBV5-6,CASSPWTGKLDTQYF,TGTGCCAGCAGCCCATGGACAGGGAAGTTAGATACGCAGTATTTT
TRBJ1-5,16,NA,NA,TRBV5-1,CASSSQGILGNQPQHF,TGCGCCAGCAGCTCTCAGGGAATTTTGGGCAATCAGCCCCAGCATTTT
TRBJ1-1,13,NA,NA,TRBV30,CAGRGGLGTEAFF,TGTGCCGGGAGGGGGGGCTTGGGCACTGAAGCTTTCTTT
TRBJ2-7,15,TRBD2,NA,TRBV10-3,CAISEPASGSYEQYF,TGTGCCATCAGTGAGCCAGCTAGCGGATCCTACGAGCAGTACTTC
TRBJ2-2,16,TRBD2,NA,TRBV7-8,CASSLRVGLAAGELFF,TGTGCCAGCAGCCTACGGGTGGGACTAGCGGCCGGGGAGCTGTTTTTT
TRBJ2-5,16,TRBD1,once,TRBV28,CASSTTGQGWQETQYF,TGTGCCAGCAGCACAACCGGACAGGGTTGGCAAGAGACCCAGTACTTC
TRBJ2-1,17,NA,NA,TRBV7-9,CASSLRVGQGTYNEQFF,TGTGCCAGCAGCCTTAGGGTCGGGCAGGGGACCTACAATGAGCAGTTCTTC
TRBJ1-1,15,NA,NA,TRBV27,CASRRQQGRFTEAFF,TGTGCCAGCAGAAGACAACAGGGAAGATTCACTGAAGCTTTCTTT
TRBJ2-1,18,TRBD2,NA,TRBV7-6,CASSLRFGSSGVRNEQFF,TGTGCCAGCAGCTTGAGATTCGGGTCTAGCGGGGTTAGGAATGAGCAGTTCTTC
TRBJ1-1,13,NA,NA,TRBV5-1,CASSFSDTQEAFF,TGCGCCAGCAGCTTCTCTGATACACAAGAAGCTTTCTTT
TRBJ1-1,15,NA,NA,TRBV7-2,CASSSQGPLNTEAFF,TGTGCCAGCAGCTCACAGGGCCCACTGAACACTGAAGCTTTCTTT
TRBJ2-2,16,TRBD1,NA,TRBV19,CASSPRTGGNTGELFF,TGTGCCAGTAGTCCCCGGACAGGGGGCAACACCGGGGAGCTGTTTTTT
TRBJ2-1,13,NA,few,TRBV2,CASSKELYNEQFF,TGTGCCAGCAGCAAGGAGCTGTACAATGAGCAGTTCTTC
TRBJ1-1,13,NA,NA,TRBV18,CASSQGSNTEAFF,TGTGCCAGCTCACAGGGGTCCAACACTGAAGCTTTCTTT
TRBJ2-1,15,TRBD2,NA,TRBV10-3,CATQPAGSSYNEQFF,TGTGCCACCCAACCAGCGGGGAGCTCCTACAATGAGCAGTTCTTC
TRBJ2-5,14,NA,NA,TRBV5-6,CASSLTGEAETQYF,TGTGCCAGCAGCTTGACGGGGGAGGCGGAGACCCAGTACTTC
TRBJ2-5,13,TRBD2,NA,TRBV29-1,CSVEFQRGETQYF,TGCAGCGTTGAATTCCAGCGGGGAGAGACCCAGTACTTC
TRBJ2-2,15,TRBD2,NA,TRBV5-4,CASSFRAGGTGELFF,TGTGCCAGCAGCTTTAGGGCGGGGGGAACCGGGGAGCTGTTTTTT
TRBJ2-3,15,NA,NA,TRBV5-6,CASSLDSPSTDTQYF,TGTGCCAGCAGCTTGGACAGTCCTAGCACAGATACGCAGTATTTT
TRBJ2-1,16,TRBD1,NA,TRBV7-9,CASSLGSVGQGNEQFF,TGTGCCAGCAGCTTAGGGTCGGTGGGACAGGGGAATGAGCAGTTCTTC
TRBJ2-2,16,TRBD2,NA,TRBV6-6,CASSGLAGGLTGELFF,TGTGCCAGCAGTGGACTAGCGGGGGGGCTCACCGGGGAGCTGTTTTTT
TRBJ2-7,14,TRBD2,NA,TRBV5-4,CASSLAGGSYEQYF,TGTGCCAGCAGCTTAGCGGGAGGTTCCTACGAGCAGTACTTC
TRBJ1-5,13,NA,NA,TRBV30,CAWRGGSNQPQHF,TGTGCCTGGCGTGGGGGGAGCAATCAGCCCCAGCATTTT
TRBJ1-2,12,NA,NA,TRBV5-4,CASRVTGYGYTF,TGTGCCAGCAGGGTTACAGGATATGGCTACACCTTC
TRBJ1-4,15,NA,NA,TRBV7-6,CASRPGGVANEKLFF,TGTGCCAGCAGGCCGGGGGGGGTGGCTAATGAAAAACTGTTTTTT
TRBJ1-2,12,NA,few,TRBV29-1,CSASQGGYGYTF,TGCAGCGCCTCCCAAGGGGGCTATGGCTACACCTTC
TRBJ2-7,15,TRBD1,NA,TRBV2,CASREPQGATYEQYF,TGTGCCAGCAGAGAACCCCAGGGGGCGACCTACGAGCAGTACTTC
TRBJ2-3,11,NA,NA,TRBV20-1,CSAVGGDTQYF,TGCAGTGCCGTGGGGGGAGATACGCAGTATTTT
TRBJ2-2,15,NA,NA,TRBV7-9,CASRARSANTGELFF,TGTGCCAGCCGCGCCCGGTCCGCGAACACCGGGGAGCTGTTTTTT
TRBJ1-1,15,NA,once,TRBV5-1,CASTQTQGRGTEAFF,TGCGCCAGCACCCAAACACAGGGTCGGGGCACTGAAGCTTTCTTT
TRBJ2-7,16,NA,NA,TRBV5-1,CASSLGTWQASYEQYF,TGCGCCAGCAGCTTGGGTACTTGGCAGGCCTCCTACGAGCAGTACTTC
TRBJ1-4,15,NA,NA,TRBV19,CASRRTLATNEKLFF,TGTGCCAGTAGGAGGACACTTGCAACTAATGAAAAACTGTTTTTT
TRBJ2-2,16,NA,NA,TRBV27,CASSLRIAGFTGELFF,TGTGCCAGCAGTTTGAGGATAGCAGGATTCACCGGGGAGCTGTTTTTT
TRBJ2-3,15,NA,NA,TRBV11-3,CASSLGGELADTQYF,TGTGCCAGCAGCTTAGGGGGGGAGCTGGCAGATACGCAGTATTTT
TRBJ2-2,18,NA,NA,TRBV11-3,CASSLGIRFGKDTGELFF,TGTGCCAGCAGCTTAGGGATACGGTTTGGGAAGGACACCGGGGAGCTGTTTTTT
TRBJ1-1,14,NA,NA,TRBV28,CASRTPVLNTEAFF,TGTGCCAGCAGGACTCCGGTCTTGAACACTGAAGCTTTCTTT
TRBJ1-3,16,TRBD1,NA,TRBV2,CASRAQTGGTGNTIYF,TGTGCCAGCAGAGCCCAGACAGGGGGAACTGGAAACACCATATATTTT
TRBJ1-5,14,NA,NA,TRBV6-1,CATSPLGGTQPQHF,TGTGCCACCTCTCCCCTCGGGGGCACTCAGCCCCAGCATTTT
TRBJ1-1,14,NA,few,TRBV5-1,CASSPSPSLAKAFF,TGCGCCAGCAGCCCCTCTCCATCCCTTGCTAAAGCTTTCTTT
TRBJ1-1,15,TRBD1,NA,TRBV18,CASSPTGSRGTEAFF,TGTGCCAGCTCACCCACAGGGTCCAGGGGGACTGAAGCTTTCTTT
TRBJ1-5,14,NA,NA,TRBV30,CAWTLTDRNQPQHF,TGTGCCTGGACCTTAACGGACAGAAATCAGCCCCAGCATTTT
TRBJ2-1,13,NA,NA,TRBV13,CASSSTTGGEQFF,TGTGCCAGCAGCTCTACCACAGGAGGGGAGCAGTTCTTC
TRBJ2-3,15,NA,NA,TRBV28,CASPPSGAPTDTQYF,TGTGCCAGCCCCCCTTCAGGGGCCCCCACAGATACGCAGTATTTT
TRBJ1-1,13,NA,NA,TRBV29-1,CSVDPGPLQGAFF,TGCAGCGTTGATCCAGGACCGCTCCAGGGGGCTTTCTTT
TRBJ1-6,14,NA,NA,TRBV11-2,CASSPMSDNSPLHF,TGTGCCAGCAGCCCTATGTCAGATAATTCACCCCTCCACTTT